This TCR beta chain was sequenced during a study of identical twins. From the 5' RACE reads, TCRdb called clonotypes with MiXCR, one entry per CDR3 protein. The sample includes some 210,000 distinct CDR3 sequences, more than 15% seen only once; the top ten take around two fifths. This clonotype turned up a few times. Its target is unknown. Germline V gene data show CDR1 as MNHEY and CDR2 as SVGEGT. J was trimmed by 5 bases and V by 0 bases; bases with no gene match: 12. This CDR3 region has 18 residues. Study results and caveats: It was possible that invariant MAIT and iNKT cells partly confounded the zero-insertion analyses.

Healthy Caucasians, and only they, were the donors. The sample was also reused in another study, on T cells expressing NK-cell markers. That source adds: Researchers report these clonotypes also headed the CD3+CD56-NKG2C+ fraction in a handful of donors.

The TCR originated in a woman between 18 and 30 years old in good health. The chain recombines TRBV6-2 or TRBV6-3 with TRBJ2-1, with TRBD2 matching 8 bases. Sequencing was carried out using CD8+ T cells sorted from blood. This CDR3 is CASSYSRGGPITHNEQFF. The CDR3 nucleotides read TGTGCCAGCAGTTACTCCCGGGGGGGACCAATAACGCACAATGAGCAGTTCTTC.